This entry lists 17 T cell receptor beta chains sequenced from one sample in a study of identical twins. TCRdb reprocessed the 5' RACE reads with MiXCR, giving one entry per CDR3 protein. The table has fewer than 550,000 distinct CDR3 sequences, roughly an eighth seen once. In addition, the sample was reused for a study of yellow fever vaccine responses in identical twins.

Specimen: CD4+ T cells sorted from blood. All receptors derive from a woman younger than 35 in good health.

The chain has TRBV24-1 and TRBJ2-5, with D possibly being TRBD1 (5 bases). V was cut by 4 bases and J by 4 bases, with 9 bases left in between. Germline V gene lookup returns CDR1 KGHDR and CDR2 SFDVKD. The CDR3 has 13 amino acids. The DNA for the CDR3 is TGTGCCACCAGTGAGGCAGGGCGAGAGACCCAGTACTTC. Translating gives CATSEAGRETQYF.

This clonotype has more than one count but fewer than ten. This chain joins TRBV10-1 and TRBJ2-7, with D perhaps matching TRBD1 (6 bases). The germline gives CDR1 WNHNN, CDR2 SYGVQD (reference sequence). The CDR3 is made up of 15 amino acids. V was trimmed by 3 bases and J by 3 bases, leaving 15 bases between them. CDR3 residues: CASSEGSGAVYEQYF. The CDR3, as DNA: TGCGCCAGCAGTGAAGGGTCAGGGGCAGTCTACGAGCAGTACTTC.

Ten or more counts support this clonotype. The V gene is TRBV14, the J gene TRBJ2-7, with 7 bases fitting TRBD2. The CDR3 has 14 amino acids. Germline loops: CDR1 SGHDN, CDR2 FVKESK. V dropped 6 bases and J dropped 3; count of bases not matched to a gene: 8. For the CDR3, the DNA is TGTGCCAGCAGTCGACTCGGGGGGATCTACGAGCAGTACTTC. It codes for CASSRLGGIYEQYF.

The chain recombines TRBV18 with TRBJ2-1, with 9 bases that match TRBD2. Germline V lookup: CDR1 KGHSH, CDR2 LQKENI. The CDR3 is 14 residues long. Unmatched junction bases numbered 3, after V lost 4 bases and J lost 5 bases. The CDR3 nucleotides are TGTGCCAGCTCACAAGCGGGGGGTCACAATGAGCAGTTCTTC. This codes for CASSQAGGHNEQFF.

This clonotype was counted only a few times. The J gene is TRBJ1-6, the V gene TRBV3-1; D is possibly TRBD1 (5 bases). V lost 0 bases to trimming and J lost 6 bases, with 21 bases between them. CDR3 size: 19 residues. Germline V gene sequence: CDR1 LGHDT, CDR2 YNNKEL (reference sequence). The DNA of the CDR3 is TGTGCCAGCAGCCAAGATACCGTACAGCTCTTAGGGGTTAATTCACCCCTCCACTTT. Amino acids: CASSQDTVQLLGVNSPLHF.

In this sample, this clonotype turned up many times. This chain joins TRBV4-2 and TRBJ1-2; TRBD1 agrees at 10 bases. This CDR3 has 16 residues. Germline CDR1 is LGHNA and CDR2 is YNFKEQ. Germline trimming cut 2 bases from V and 3 bases from J; bases unmatched to any gene: 6. The CDR3 DNA reads as TGTGCCAGCAGCCAACCTACAGGGACAGGGGACTATGGCTACACCTTC. It specifies CASSQPTGTGDYGYTF.

This clonotype was counted between two and nine times. The chain is built from TRBV10-3 and TRBJ2-7; no clear D gene. CDR1 and CDR2 (germline): ENHRY, SYGVKD. The CDR3 is made up of 13 amino acids. V was cut by 5 bases and J by 2 bases, with 10 bases left in between. In nucleotides, the CDR3 is TGTGCCATCAGTCCACGCGAAGCCTACGAGCAGTACTTC. Encoded protein: CAISPREAYEQYF.

CDR3 DNA sequence: TGTGCCAGCAGTGGCCGGGACAGGGTGTACAATGAGCAGTTCTTC. This translates into CASSGRDRVYNEQFF. The rearrangement joins TRBV6-1 to TRBJ2-1; 9 nucleotides align to TRBD1. The germline gives CDR1 MNHNS, CDR2 SASEGT. The CDR3 is made up of 15 amino acids. V was pared by 4 bases and J by 4 bases, with 5 bases of the junction left unmatched.

The rearrangement uses TRBV29-1 and TRBJ2-1, with 8 nucleotides matching TRBD1. This CDR3 has 12 residues. Germline V gene sequence: CDR1 SQVTM, CDR2 ANQGSEA. Unmatched junction bases numbered 11, after V lost 8 bases and J lost 11 bases. Here the CDR3 DNA reads TGCAGCTCTTCCCAGTCAGGGGGCCAGCAGTTCTTC. It specifies CSSSQSGGQQFF.

The rearrangement uses TRBV28 and TRBJ1-5, with TRBD1 matching 9 bases. CDR1 and CDR2 (germline): MDHEN, SYDVKM. V lost 3 bases to trimming and J lost 6 bases; unmatched junction nucleotides: 6. The CDR3 length is 15 residues. The CDR3 region has the DNA TGTGCCAGCAGTTTTTGGGACAGGGTCGCTCAGCCCCAGCATTTT. Encoded protein: CASSFWDRVAQPQHF.

This clonotype showed up just a few times. This chain connects TRBV12-5 to TRBJ2-7, with 7 positions matching TRBD1. Per germline, CDR1 LGHNT and CDR2 FRNRAP. The V segment lost 0 bases and the J segment 2 bases; nucleotides outside the gene matches: 10. The CDR3 consists of 17 residues. CDR3 nucleotides: TGTGCTAGTGGTTTGGTAGTTAATAGGGACAGTCCCTACGAGCAGTACTTC. This encodes CASGLVVNRDSPYEQYF.

This clonotype has at least ten counts. Germline is not matched at one junction end, which may reflect a read error. This chain joins TRBV29-1 and TRBJ1-2; D unresolved. This CDR3 has 12 residues. The germline V gene has CDR1 SQVTM and CDR2 ANQGSEA. The chain's CDR3 is CSVKDTFWGYTF. DNA of the CDR3: TGCAGCGTTAAAGACACGTTCTGGGGCTACACCTTC.

This clonotype was counted at least ten times. A read error may produce the germline difference seen at one junction end. This chain links TRBV20-1 with TRBJ2-5; 10 nucleotides align to TRBD1. CDR1 and CDR2 (germline): DFQATT, SNEGSKA (reference sequence). The CDR3 covers 11 residues. The CDR3 region is CSAGGTGALSF. The CDR3 nucleotides are TGCAGTGCTGGCGGGACAGGGGCGCTTAGCTTC.

V usage is TRBV3-1 and J usage is TRBJ1-5, with D unresolved. V was clipped by 5 bases and J by 9 bases, with 11 bases between them. The CDR3 sequence is 12 residues long. Per germline, CDR1 LGHDT and CDR2 YNNKEL (reference sequence). CDR3 bases: TGTGCCAGCAGCTCGCGGGGTGCGCCCCAGCATTTT. This translates into CASSSRGAPQHF.

This clonotype was counted ten times or more. The rearrangement links TRBV28 to TRBJ2-7; maybe TRBD2 (5 bases). The V and J ends lost 6 bases and 1 base respectively, with 10 bases between them. Germline V lookup: CDR1 MDHEN, CDR2 SYDVKM. The CDR3 totals 13 residues. The CDR3 DNA sequence: TGTGCCAGCAGCTCTCCGGGGTCCTACGAGCAGTACTTC. This translates into CASSSPGSYEQYF.

The chain joins TRBV18 to TRBJ2-7; the match to TRBD1 covers 8 bases. This CDR3 is 15 amino acids long. Per the germline V gene, CDR1 is KGHSH and CDR2 is LQKENI. Trimming removed 4 bases from V and 4 bases from J; junction bases left unmatched: 9. The CDR3 protein is CASSLQPGQEYEQYF. The CDR3 nucleotides are TGTGCCAGCTCACTACAACCGGGACAGGAATACGAGCAGTACTTC.

This clonotype has at least ten counts. The rearrangement joins TRBV11-2 to TRBJ2-3; possible D gene TRBD2, 7 bases. This CDR3 has 15 residues. Germline CDR1 is SGHAT and CDR2 is FQNNGV. V lost 4 bases and J lost 1, with 12 bases in between. CDR3 in amino acids: CASSSGGLGTDTQYF. In DNA, the CDR3 is TGTGCCAGCAGCTCCGGGGGGCTGGGCACAGATACGCAGTATTTT.